These T cell receptor beta chains were read from a single sample in a study of blood T cell repertoires in COVID-19. Profiling relied on immunoSEQ multiplex PCR, and the TCRdb table lists in-frame clones only, not all of them. Here the sample spans roughly 300,000 clones, 89% being singletons. The material sequenced was peripheral blood. Receptors were obtained from a man aged 18 to 29 who had recovered from COVID-19. Both conserved end residues are part of each CDR3. The D gene is left open where the match is weak. Clone size is not always given. Where it is, it says once, few, many or a class for expanded clones.

NA TRBJ1-1 TRBD1 TRBV6-6 CASSIRGRDTEAFF TGTGCCAGCAGTATCAGGGGGCGGGACACTGAAGCTTTCTTT
once TRBJ2-7 NA TRBV9 CASSVEPSDSYEQYF TGTGCCAGCAGCGTAGAGCCTAGCGACTCCTACGAGCAGTACTTC
NA TRBJ2-2 TRBD1 TRBV11-3 CASSQGQFTGELFF TGTGCCAGCAGCCAGGGACAGTTCACCGGGGAGCTGTTTTTT
NA TRBJ1-1 NA TRBV5-1 CASSLRGEAFF TGCGCCAGCAGCCTGAGGGGGGAAGCTTTCTTT
NA TRBJ2-3 NA TRBV5-1 CASSLAGVNTQYF TGCGCCAGCAGCTTGGCAGGGGTGAATACGCAGTATTTT
NA TRBJ2-7 TRBD1 TRBV7-2 CASSPQGGPYEQYF TGTGCCAGCAGCCCACAGGGGGGTCCCTACGAGCAGTACTTC
few TRBJ1-6 TRBD1 TRBV27 CASSDRGSISPLHF TGTGCCAGCAGTGACAGGGGTAGTATCTCACCCCTCCACTTT
NA TRBJ1-3 NA TRBV6-5 CASSYEWGNTIYF TGTGCCAGCAGTTATGAGTGGGGAAACACCATATATTTT
NA TRBJ2-7 NA TRBV4-3 CASSQGLGPGEGEQYF TGCGCCAGCAGCCAAGGGCTGGGACCAGGGGAAGGCGAGCAGTACTTC
NA TRBJ2-7 TRBD2 TRBV28 CASSTLAGAYEQYF TGTGCCAGCAGTACTTTAGCGGGAGCCTACGAGCAGTACTTC
NA TRBJ1-3 NA TRBV18 CASSPGQASSGNTIYF TGTGCCAGCTCACCGGGACAAGCGAGCTCTGGAAACACCATATATTTT
NA TRBJ1-6 NA TRBV4-3 CASSLSGDSPLHF TGCGCCAGCAGCTTATCAGGGGATTCACCCCTCCACTTT
NA TRBJ2-1 TRBD2 TRBV5-1 CASSSTGGPYNEQFF TGCGCCAGCAGTTCCACGGGAGGGCCGTACAATGAGCAGTTCTTC
NA TRBJ2-7 NA TRBV5-1 CASSSPSDIPSYEQYF TGCGCCAGCAGCTCACCCTCCGACATTCCCTCCTACGAGCAGTACTTC
NA TRBJ2-1 NA TRBV7-9 CASSLAREVHNEQFF TGTGCCAGCAGCTTAGCACGGGAAGTTCACAATGAGCAGTTCTTC
few TRBJ2-4 TRBD2 TRBV18 CASSPMPLAGGPGNIQYF TGTGCCAGCTCACCAATGCCCCTAGCGGGAGGGCCGGGAAACATTCAGTACTTC
NA TRBJ1-5 TRBD1 TRBV11-2 CASSLGTGDQPQHF TGTGCCAGCAGCTTAGGGACAGGGGATCAGCCCCAGCATTTT
NA TRBJ2-5 TRBD2 TRBV19 CASRKGTSEETQYF TGTGCCAGTAGGAAAGGGACTAGCGAAGAGACCCAGTACTTC
NA TRBJ2-1 NA TRBV27 CASSLGSGDNEQFF TGTGCCAGCAGTTTAGGGTCAGGGGACAATGAGCAGTTCTTC
NA TRBJ2-5 NA TRBV4-3 CASSQEYRKQETQYF TGCGCCAGCAGCCAAGAGTACAGGAAACAAGAGACCCAGTACTTC
NA TRBJ2-7 NA TRBV10-3 CAISSGRGDEQYF TGTGCCATTTCGAGCGGGCGCGGGGACGAGCAGTACTTC
NA TRBJ2-1 NA TRBV12-3/TRBV12-4 CASSKDRSEQFF TGTGCCAGCAGTAAAGACAGGAGTGAGCAGTTCTTC
once TRBJ2-2 NA TRBV5-1 CASSFSASAAGELFF TGCGCCAGCAGCTTCAGTGCATCGGCGGCCGGGGAGCTGTTTTTT
NA TRBJ1-1 NA TRBV29-1 CRGGPENTEAFF TGCAGGGGGGGACCGGAGAACACTGAAGCTTTCTTT
NA TRBJ2-2 NA TRBV4-2 CASSTRLGSTGELFF TGTGCCAGCAGCACTCGCCTAGGGAGTACCGGGGAGCTGTTTTTT
NA TRBJ1-2 TRBD1 TRBV19 CASTTPGTGARAYGYTF TGTGCCAGTACCACGCCCGGGACAGGGGCCCGTGCCTATGGCTACACCTTC
once TRBJ2-1 NA TRBV29-1 CSATVANEQFF TGCAGCGCCACGGTCGCCAATGAGCAGTTCTTC
NA TRBJ2-5 TRBD2 TRBV5-6 CASSLMAGGLETQYF TGTGCCAGCAGCTTGATGGCGGGGGGGCTTGAGACCCAGTACTTC
NA TRBJ2-1 TRBD2 TRBV7-9 CASSLASGSSYNEQFF TGTGCCAGCAGCTTAGCTAGCGGGAGCTCCTACAATGAGCAGTTCTTC
few TRBJ1-5 TRBD1 TRBV4-1 CASSQDRIGPQHF TGCGCCAGCAGCCAGGACAGGATAGGGCCCCAGCATTTT
NA TRBJ2-1 NA TRBV6-4 CASSRIVGTEQFF TGTGCCAGCAGTCGCATTGTAGGGACAGAGCAGTTCTTC
NA TRBJ1-1 NA TRBV28 CASSFGEAFF TGTGCCAGCAGTTTCGGTGAAGCTTTCTTT
NA TRBJ2-3 TRBD1 TRBV13 CASSLPGTASTDTQYF TGTGCCAGCAGCTTACCCGGGACAGCTAGCACAGATACGCAGTATTTT
NA TRBJ2-7 TRBD1 TRBV9 CASSGQGAMGEQYF TGTGCCAGCAGCGGACAGGGGGCCATGGGGGAGCAGTACTTC
NA TRBJ1-6 NA TRBV10-2 CASSGPLAGRGSPLHF TGCGCCAGCAGTGGCCCCCTGGCGGGGAGGGGATCACCCCTCCACTTT
few TRBJ1-6 TRBD1 TRBV19 CASSIPRDRGFNSPLHF TGTGCCAGTAGTATCCCCCGGGACAGGGGCTTTAATTCACCCCTCCACTTT
NA TRBJ2-3 TRBD2 TRBV7-9 CAAGGADTQYF TGTGCCGCCGGGGGGGCAGATACGCAGTATTTT
NA TRBJ1-5 NA TRBV19 CASSIDRGGYSNQPQHF TGTGCCAGTAGTATAGATCGGGGAGGCTATAGCAATCAGCCCCAGCATTTT
once TRBJ1-2 TRBD1 TRBV29-1 CSVEHLPTGQGLYGYTF TGCAGCGTTGAACACCTGCCAACGGGACAGGGGCTCTATGGCTACACCTTC
NA TRBJ2-5 TRBD2 TRBV7-7 CASSLAGTSRETQYF TGTGCTAGCAGCTTAGCAGGGACTAGCCGAGAGACCCAGTACTTC
NA TRBJ1-1 NA TRBV7-2 CASSIHTGREAFF TGTGCCAGCAGCATACACACAGGCCGTGAAGCTTTCTTT
once TRBJ2-7 NA TRBV29-1 CSVGTLLTYEQYF TGCAGCGTTGGGACACTATTAACCTACGAGCAGTACTTC
NA TRBJ2-1 NA TRBV5-1 CASSLQNEQFF TGCGCCAGCAGCTTGCAGAATGAGCAGTTCTTC
NA TRBJ2-2 TRBD1 TRBV19 CASSITGPGQGIGELFF TGTGCCAGTAGTATCACGGGGCCCGGACAGGGGATCGGGGAGCTGTTTTTT
NA TRBJ1-1 NA TRBV3-1/TRBV3-2 CASSQDGSRVAFF TGTGCCAGCAGCCAAGATGGAAGCAGGGTCGCTTTCTTT